What follows are 31 T cell receptor beta chains derived from one specimen sequenced in a study of shared clonotypes between healthy human individuals. Sequencing was performed with immunoSEQ multiplex PCR; in TCRdb, only in-frame clones are kept and a portion is missing. The sample yields 450,000 to 500,000 clones, less than 80% seen once. The material sequenced was PBMCs. The origin of the receptors is a middle-aged woman in good health. Some clones in this sample may be carry-over from other donors' samples.

The chain joins TRBV19 to TRBJ1-6; D perhaps matches TRBD1 (6 bases). Trimming removed 6 bases at V and 9 bases at J, with 18 bases between. CDR3 size: 15 residues. Germline CDR1 LNHDA, CDR2 SQIVND (reference sequence). CDR3 nucleotide sequence: TGTGCCAGTAGCCCGACACAGGGAAGCGGTTCACCCCTCCACTTT. Protein sequence: CASSPTQGSGSPLHF. Supplemented by reference TRBV19 and TRBJ1-6, the full variable domain reads DGGITQSPKYLFRKEGQNVTLSCEQNLNHDAMYWYRQDPGQGLRLIYYSQIVNDFQKGDIAEGYSVSREKKESFPLTVTSAQKNPTAFYLCASSPTQGSGSPLHFGNGTRLTVT.

V is TRBV5-4 and J is TRBJ2-5; TRBD2 matches 12 bases. Unmatched junction bases numbered 9, after V lost 4 bases and J lost 5 bases. CDR3 length: 16 residues. The V gene's germline CDR1 is SGHNT and CDR2 YYREEE (reference sequence). CDR3 protein: CASSRGLAGSGETQYF. DNA for the CDR3: TGTGCCAGCAGCCGGGGACTAGCGGGCTCCGGCGAGACCCAGTACTTC.

The V and J genes are TRBV27 and TRBJ2-7; perhaps D is TRBD1 or TRBD2 (5 bases each). The ends were cut back, 5 bases at V and 3 bases at J, with 8 bases in the middle. The CDR3 has 12 amino acids. Germline loops: CDR1 MNHEY, CDR2 SMNVEV (reference sequence). The CDR3 sequence: CASSRDLYEQYF. As DNA, the CDR3 is TGTGCCAGCAGTAGGGACCTCTACGAGCAGTACTTC.

Concerning this clone itself: Different DNA sequences within this sample yield the same CDR3. The genes are TRBV5-1 and TRBJ1-2, with D possibly TRBD1 on 6 matching bases. CDR1 SGHRS and CDR2 YFSETQ come from the germline V gene. With 0 bases removed from V and 8 bases from J, the gap between germline ends came to 11 bases. There are 13 residues in the CDR3. CDR3 region: CASSLAARGGYTF. The CDR3 coding sequence is TGCGCCAGCAGCTTGGCCGCCAGGGGCGGCTACACCTTC.

J is TRBJ1-1 and V is TRBV5-8; D possibly corresponds to TRBD1 (6 bases). This CDR3 contains 14 residues. Per the germline V gene, CDR1 is SGHTS and CDR2 is YDEGEE. V lost 5 bases and J lost 4, with 15 bases in between. The CDR3 spells CASRTRYRVTEAFF. The CDR3 DNA is TGTGCCAGCAGGACTCGCTACAGGGTCACTGAAGCTTTCTTT.

This chain uses TRBV25-1 with TRBJ1-5, with D maybe TRBD1 (5 bases). This CDR3 is 13 amino acids long. Trimming took 7 bases from V and 5 from J, leaving 12 bases between them. Germline CDR1 MGHDK, CDR2 SYGVNS. CDR3 residues: CASKGSGDQPQHF. The DNA for the CDR3 is TGTGCCAGCAAGGGGTCGGGGGATCAGCCCCAGCATTTT.

The chain carries TRBV7-2 and TRBJ1-2; D is unresolved. The CDR3 contains 12 residues. Germline CDR1 and CDR2: SGHTA and FQGNSA. V lost 5 bases, J lost 5 bases, and 9 bases lay in between. The CDR3 region is CASSQGRYGYTF. The CDR3 DNA reads TGTGCCAGCAGCCAAGGACGGTATGGCTACACCTTC.

The CDR3 DNA sequence: TGTGCCACTCAGGCGGGGGTAGGAAGCTATGGCTACACCTTC. The encoded protein is CATQAGVGSYGYTF. The rearrangement uses TRBV27 and TRBJ1-2, with TRBD1 as a possible D gene (5 bases). The V gene's germline CDR1 is MNHEY and CDR2 SMNVEV (reference sequence). The CDR3 length is 14 residues. V lost 10 bases and J 4 bases, leaving 19 bases between the germline ends.

The J gene is TRBJ2-5, the V gene TRBV6-6; 7 bases line up with TRBD1. The DNA end favors TRBJ2-7, so the J call may be wrong. This CDR3 contains 16 residues. Germline V gene data show CDR1 as MNHNY and CDR2 as SVGAGI (reference sequence). DNA of the CDR3: TGTGCCAGCAGCCCCATCCGACAGGGTTTAACCTACGAGCAGTACTTC. Translation: CASSPIRQGLTYEQYF.

The chain has TRBV7-6 and TRBJ2-7; D might be TRBD1 or TRBD2, each matching 5 bases. CDR3 length equals 13 residues. Trimming took off 5 bases at V and 1 base at J, with 9 bases between the two ends. Germline V gene data show CDR1 as SGHVS and CDR2 as FNYEAQ. In DNA form, the CDR3 reads TGTGCCAGCAGCATGGGACCGTCCTACGAGCAGTACTTC. Protein sequence: CASSMGPSYEQYF.

V and J are TRBV11-3 and TRBJ2-7; the D gene is possibly TRBD2 (5 bases). CDR3 length: 14 residues. From germline, CDR1 is SGHNT and CDR2 YENEEA. V was shortened by 2 bases and J by 6 bases, with 14 bases between the two germline ends. The CDR3 loop reads CASSLRGLVGEQYF. The DNA of the CDR3 is TGTGCCAGCAGCTTACGGGGTTTAGTCGGCGAGCAGTACTTC.

The chain uses TRBV10-3 and TRBJ1-5, with 10 bases identical to TRBD1. V was clipped by 4 bases and J by 2 bases; unmatched bases: 8. The V gene's germline CDR1 is ENHRY and CDR2 SYGVKD. This CDR3 has 17 residues. Written as DNA, the CDR3 is TGTGCCATCAGTGCCCTTTCCGGGACAGGGGGCAATCAGCCCCAGCATTTT. It is translated as CAISALSGTGGNQPQHF.

Points on this clone: One end of the junction does not line up with germline, which may come from a read error. This chain links TRBV7-9 with TRBJ1-1; 8 bases are shared with TRBD1. CDR1 is SEHNR and CDR2 is FQNEAQ in the germline V gene (reference sequence). This CDR3 is 15 amino acids long. The CDR3 nucleotides read TGCGCCAGCAGCCAAGAGGTGACAGGGGACACTGAAGCTTTCTTT. Its protein is CASSQEVTGDTEAFF.

The chain links TRBV6-5 to TRBJ2-1, with D perhaps matching TRBD1 (7 bases). The germline V gene has CDR1 MNHEY and CDR2 SVGAGI. Trimming stripped 2 bases from V and 14 bases from J, with 19 bases between. There are 14 residues in the CDR3. The CDR3 sequence: CASSYNPRGTAEFF. The CDR3 coding sequence is TGTGCCAGCAGTTACAATCCGCGCGGGACAGCGGAGTTCTTC.

V usage is TRBV28 and J usage is TRBJ1-2; 9 bases fit TRBD1. The V and J ends lost 7 bases and 6 bases, in that order; junction bases with no gene match: 6. The CDR3 sequence is 13 residues long. Germline CDR1 is MDHEN and CDR2 is SYDVKM. As DNA, the CDR3 is TGTGCCAGCAAAAAGGGGGACAGGGATGGCTACACCTTC. This codes for CASKKGDRDGYTF.

This clone was detected many times. The chain joins TRBV7-2 to TRBJ1-5; D gene unclear. The CDR3 loop spans 15 amino acids. The V gene's germline CDR1 is SGHTA and CDR2 FQGNSA. With 2 bases removed from V and 1 base from J, the gap between germline ends came to 9 bases. In nucleotides, the CDR3 is TGTGCCAGCAGCTTAATTTGGGGAAGCAATCAGCCCCAGCATTTT. Translated: CASSLIWGSNQPQHF.

This clone has a count of ten or more. This rearrangement joins TRBV7-2 to TRBJ2-1; 7 bases line up with TRBD1. This CDR3 is 15 amino acids long. V was clipped by 3 bases and J by 8 bases; unmatched bases: 10. Germline V gives CDR1 SGHTA, CDR2 FQGNSA. The CDR3 loop reads CASSFGRGPRHEQFF. The DNA for the CDR3 is TGTGCCAGCAGCTTCGGAAGGGGGCCTCGCCATGAGCAGTTCTTC.

The genes are TRBV5-1 and TRBJ1-4, with D perhaps matching TRBD1 (6 bases). Germline CDR1 reads SGHRS; CDR2 reads YFSETQ. This CDR3 comprises 14 residues. The V end was cut by 2 bases, the J end by 8 bases, with 13 bases between. CDR3 sequence (DNA): TGCGCCAGCAGCTTCAGGGGCGTCGGGGAAAAACTGTTTTTT. Translated: CASSFRGVGEKLFF.

The rearrangement joins TRBV4-2 to TRBJ2-2, with D possibly being TRBD2 (5 bases). This CDR3 contains 15 residues. Looked up from germline, CDR1 is LGHNA and CDR2 is YNFKEQ. V was trimmed by 1 base and J by 4 bases, leaving 10 bases between them. The CDR3 DNA reads TGTGCCAGCAGCCAAGCAGAGACTACCACCGGGGAGCTGTTTTTT. It is translated as CASSQAETTTGELFF.

CDR3 bases: TGTGCCAGCAGTGCCCTTAGCGGGAGGGGCCGCGAGCAGTACTTC. Translated: CASSALSGRGREQYF. The gene calls are TRBV6-1 and TRBJ2-7, with 11 bases that match TRBD2. Germline-derived CDR1 and CDR2 are MNHNS and SASEGT. Unmatched junction bases numbered 8, after V lost 4 bases and J lost 6 bases. This CDR3 has 15 amino acids.

The chain couples TRBV10-3 to TRBJ1-5, with D unclear. Deletions cut 6 bases from V and 1 base from J, with 10 bases between. The germline gives CDR1 ENHRY, CDR2 SYGVKD. CDR3 length equals 14 residues. The CDR3 is CAISTVSSNQPQHF. Here the CDR3 DNA reads TGTGCCATCAGCACAGTGTCCAGCAATCAGCCCCAGCATTTT.

This clone has just one count. The DNA for the CDR3 is TGTGCCAGCAGCTTACCTGCGGGGGGACTGATGCTTAACTATGGCTACACCTTC. This codes for CASSLPAGGLMLNYGYTF. The V call is TRBV9, the J call TRBJ1-2, with D maybe TRBD1 (5 bases). Per the germline V gene, CDR1 is SGDLS and CDR2 is YYNGEE. The length of the CDR3 is 18 residues. Between the trimmed V and J ends, which lost 4 bases and 1 base, there was a span of 23 bases.

The chain uses TRBV9 and TRBJ1-1; maybe TRBD1 (5 bases). The CDR3 covers 15 residues. V was shortened by 2 bases and J by 4 bases, with 15 bases between the two germline ends. The V gene's germline CDR1 is SGDLS and CDR2 YYNGEE. CDR3 protein: CASSVGGDWGTEAFF. The CDR3 DNA sequence: TGTGCCAGCAGCGTGGGAGGGGATTGGGGCACTGAAGCTTTCTTT.

This clone was detected a few times. The chain employs TRBV18 and TRBJ1-3; TRBD1 might be the D (6 bases). Germline V gene data show CDR1 as KGHSH and CDR2 as LQKENI. With 3 bases removed from V and 3 bases from J, the gap between germline ends came to 12 bases. The CDR3 is 15 amino acids. CDR3 sequence (DNA): TGTGCCAGCTCACCGAGACAGGATGTTGGAAACACCATATATTTT. It encodes CASSPRQDVGNTIYF. Combining the CDR3 with reference TRBV18 and TRBJ1-3 gives the whole variable domain NAGVMQNPRHLVRRRGQEARLRCSPMKGHSHVYWYRQLPEEGLKFMVYLQKENIIDESGMPKERFSAEFPKEGPSILRIQQVVRGDSAAYFCASSPRQDVGNTIYFGEGSWLTVV.

The chain has TRBV7-8 and TRBJ1-4, with 7 bases that match TRBD1. This CDR3 is 18 amino acids long. Germline CDR1 SGHVS, CDR2 FQNEAQ. Losses at the gene ends were 1 base for V and 7 bases for J; bases not matched to a gene: 15. CDR3 nucleotide sequence: TGTGCCAGCAGCTTAGGGGAGGGGTATACAGGGGCGGGTGAAAAACTGTTTTTT. Translation: CASSLGEGYTGAGEKLFF.

The chain links TRBV27 to TRBJ2-1; D may correspond to TRBD1 or TRBD2 (6 bases each). V shed 6 bases and J shed 2 bases, with 14 bases lying between them. Germline-derived CDR1 and CDR2 are MNHEY and SMNVEV (reference sequence). The CDR3 loop spans 15 amino acids. The CDR3 loop reads CASSQTRGAYNEQFF. CDR3 nucleotide sequence: TGTGCCAGCAGCCAAACGAGGGGGGCCTACAATGAGCAGTTCTTC.

V usage is TRBV5-1 and J usage is TRBJ2-1, with 13 bases lining up with TRBD2. Germline CDR1 is SGHRS and CDR2 is YFSETQ. This CDR3 spans 15 amino acids. Germline trimming cut 3 bases from V and 9 bases from J; bases unmatched to any gene: 6. CDR3 residues: CASSSTSGRAGEQFF. As DNA, the CDR3 is TGCGCCAGCAGCTCTACTAGCGGGAGGGCCGGTGAGCAGTTCTTC.

The chain recombines TRBV7-6 with TRBJ2-1; D gene unclear. Germline V gene data show CDR1 as SGHVS and CDR2 as FNYEAQ. This CDR3 contains 15 residues. V was shortened by 0 bases and J by 1 base, with 7 bases between the two germline ends. The CDR3 reads CASSLAGISYNEQFF. The CDR3 region has the DNA TGTGCCAGCAGCTTAGCGGGAATTTCCTACAATGAGCAGTTCTTC. Based on the CDR3 plus reference TRBV7-6 and TRBJ2-1, the full variable domain is GAGVSQSPRYKVTKRGQDVALRCDPISGHVSLYWYRQALGQGPEFLTYFNYEAQQDKSGLPNDRFSAERPEGSISTLTIQRTEQRDSAMYRCASSLAGISYNEQFFGPGTRLTVL.

The chain joins TRBV4-3 to TRBJ1-2; D possibly corresponds to TRBD1 (6 bases). The CDR3 covers 17 residues. V lost 0 bases and J lost 4, with 18 bases in between. From germline, CDR1 is LGHNA and CDR2 YSLEER. CDR3 nucleotide sequence: TGCGCCAGCAGCCAAGATCTGGGTGGGGGGCTCGGCTATGGCTACACCTTC. Translated, it gives CASSQDLGGGLGYGYTF.

This clone was seen a few times. The V call is TRBV9, the J call TRBJ2-1; a possible D gene is TRBD2 (6 bases). V dropped 0 bases and J dropped 1 base, with 17 bases sitting between them. Germline assignment: CDR1 SGDLS and CDR2 YYNGEE. The CDR3 runs 18 residues. CDR3 coding DNA: TGTGCCAGCAGCGTAGACCTCTTCGGGAGTTTATCCTACAATGAGCAGTTCTTC. Its protein is CASSVDLFGSLSYNEQFF.

The gene calls are TRBV9 and TRBJ2-7; the D gene could be TRBD1 or TRBD2 (7 bases each). This CDR3 is 15 amino acids long. V lost 0 bases to trimming and J lost 3 bases, with 13 bases between them. CDR1 and CDR2 from the germline V gene are SGDLS and YYNGEE. The CDR3 reads CASSVGQGGYYEQYF. In DNA, the CDR3 is TGTGCCAGCAGCGTAGGTCAGGGGGGGTACTACGAGCAGTACTTC.